This T cell receptor beta chain comes out of a study of T cells after yellow fever vaccination. General study results and limits: Clonotype sharing between CD4 and CD8 compartments was small. Clones that expanded after primary vaccination mostly reappeared after the booster (just under 98% CD4, approximately 87% CD8).

With 2 bases clipped from V and 1 base from J, the junction kept 8 bases outside the gene matches. Germline V gene sequence: CDR1 LNHDA, CDR2 SQIVND (reference sequence). The CDR3 is made up of 17 amino acids. This clonotype was seen only once. Its matching antigen is unknown. TCR cDNA, made by 5'RACE template switching, carried an added universal primer site and UMIs. In TCRdb, the 5' RACE reads were re-called with MiXCR into one record per CDR3 protein. The top ten clones hold about 3.7% of a sample with 250,000 to 350,000 distinct CDR3 sequences, approximately 8% of them seen once. Specimen: CD4+ T cells sorted from PBMCs, collected 5 days after the yellow fever booster vaccination. The sequence was collected from a man in his late teens or twenties who received the YFV17D yellow fever vaccine. The chain employs TRBV19 and TRBJ1-5; 7 bases align to TRBD1. The CDR3 is CASSIFPPTGSNQPQHF. The CDR3 nucleotides are TGTGCCAGTAGTATATTCCCCCCGACAGGGAGCAATCAGCCCCAGCATTTT.